This TCR beta chain was captured by sequencing in a study of T cells in Graves' hyperthyroidism and ophthalmopathy (dated by TCRdb to between 2018 and 2020). Context from the whole study: Peripheral blood was sampled at the time of initial diagnosis, prior to any treatment. To identify TCR V-J signatures that set the groups apart, the researchers used a discovery cohort of 100 patients, made up of 40 to 45 with Graves' ophthalmopathy and 55 to 65 with stable Graves' hyperthyroidism. Whether ophthalmopathy could be predicted prospectively was tested in an independent validation cohort made up of under 20 hyperthyroidism patients plus 17 patients who later progressed to ophthalmopathy. The 100 or so discovery patients were divided at random into training and test sets in a 7:3 ratio. In addition, the study compared T-cell repertoires in thyroid tissue and in blood from five to seven Graves' hyperthyroidism patients. Once sampling was done, hyperthyroidism patients were given methimazole at a starting dose of 30 mg daily, whereas ophthalmopathy patients were given high-dose intravenous methylprednisolone. The paper describes TCR Vbeta CDR3 sequencing of 135 peripheral blood samples, made up of roughly 40 ophthalmopathy patients, more than 70 hyperthyroidism patients and 17 progressor patients. Paper-wide results and their limitations: Most expanded thyroid clonotypes (frequency above 0.001) were also detected in blood, suggesting blood repertoires may reflect thyroid immune responses. A 13 V-J signature model separated ophthalmopathy from stable hyperthyroidism, with 87.88% sensitivity and roughly 84% specificity in cross-validation and 80%/75% in testing. In validation, progression to ophthalmopathy was predicted by the model with 70% to 71% sensitivity and roughly 76% specificity, a median of 6.5 months before onset. Sample size was not statistically predetermined, and blinding of investigators to group allocation was not performed.

This clonotype was picked up many times. The antigen it binds to is not known. No base quality information exists; no much larger clone differs at one position. Amplification of TCR beta CDR3 regions was carried out from RNA transcripts. A first-round RT-PCR of the TCR CDR3 used the HTBI primer set with the Qiagen OneStep RT-PCR kit. The libraries were constructed in a second round of multiplex PCR and then size-selected and purified. Paired-end sequencing of the libraries was performed with 100 bp reads on an Illumina HiSeq2000. The original methods were these. SOAPnuke was used to process the raw data, throwing out any read that contained adapters or uncalled bases, had a mean Phred below 15, or lacked an exact constant-primer or identifier match. High-quality paired reads were merged with COPE v1.2.5, and unique nucleotide sequences were defined as clonotypes. Clonotypes were aligned to IMGT TRBV, TRBD and TRBJ reference segments using MiTCR v1.1. The analysis included only V-J combinations with a frequency above 0.0001, which together covered about 99% of the repertoires. A TCS score was defined as the ratio between F50 (clonal expansion) and ExV (chaos), using BLOSUM62-based TCRdist between CDR3 peptides within each V-J. Welch's t-statistics and random forest reduced 450 to 600 V-J features to some 14, which were used in a naive Bayes classifier (R e1071). TCRdb ran its own pipeline on the public reads, namely fastp trimming at Q25 and MiXCR clone calling, and kept in-frame beta chains. Identical CDR3 protein sequences are pooled into one entry, listed with their most common genes and DNA. The V and J calls shown here were made by TCRdb, not taken from the authors' results. The sample data list 300,000 to 450,000 distinct CDR3 sequences, and about 18% of these were observed just once. Approximately 33% of the sample rests with the top ten.

From a lookup of the germline V gene, CDR1 and CDR2 are SNHLY and FYNNEI. V trim: 9 bases; J trim: 5 bases; unmatched bases: 4. There are 13 amino acids in the CDR3, from cysteine to phenylalanine inclusive. The kept DNA is CDR3 alone, 39 bases in frame from the first base. Hyperthyroidism patients were aged 18 to 65 years and newly diagnosed, with disease duration of less than 2 months. The study excluded patients with uncontrolled infections, other autoimmune diseases, pregnancy or lactation. Diagnoses relied on clinical symptoms, serum thyroxine and TRAb, thyroid ultrasound and orbital computed tomography. Blood from progressor patients was collected at the time of first diagnosis with hyperthyroidism, before any ophthalmopathy symptoms had appeared. PBMCs were separated from 10 ml of fresh peripheral blood using Ficoll-Paque density gradient centrifugation. Progressor patients were first diagnosed with Graves' hyperthyroidism and then developed ophthalmopathy during follow-up. Trizol reagent was used to extract total RNA, and RNA quality was then checked on an Agilent 2100 Bioanalyzer.

Sequenced: blood. Recombination joined TRBV2 with TRBJ2-7, with 13 bases matching TRBD2. The receptor was derived from a woman aged 30 to 39 with Graves' hyperthyroidism that later progressed to Graves' ophthalmopathy. The DNA is as follows: TGTGCCAGAGGGACTAGCGGGATCCACGAGCAGTACTTC. Translated, this is CARGTSGIHEQYF.